This TCR beta chain came from a study of T cells expressing NK-cell markers. The overall study: There were seven HCMV-seropositive donors and one seronegative donor among the eight sequenced. Study-level findings and limits: It is unclear if expanded NKG2C-expressing clones target HCMV antigens.

Each CDR3 protein gets one entry in TCRdb, which reprocessed the 5' RACE reads and gives no DNA. The sample table includes 500,000 or so distinct CDR3 sequences. Note on this clonotype: No antigen is known for it.

This CDR3 is 16 amino acids long. This TCR was sampled from a man younger than 35 in good health. The chain carries TRBV12-3 or TRBV12-4 and TRBJ2-1; TCRdb lists TRBD2, though no DNA is available to test this call. Sequencing used blood T cells: a sorted CD56 or NKG2C T cell subset, CD4+ or CD8+ T cells, or bulk PBMC T cells (not recorded which). This chain's CDR3 is CASSKGLAAAYNEQFF.